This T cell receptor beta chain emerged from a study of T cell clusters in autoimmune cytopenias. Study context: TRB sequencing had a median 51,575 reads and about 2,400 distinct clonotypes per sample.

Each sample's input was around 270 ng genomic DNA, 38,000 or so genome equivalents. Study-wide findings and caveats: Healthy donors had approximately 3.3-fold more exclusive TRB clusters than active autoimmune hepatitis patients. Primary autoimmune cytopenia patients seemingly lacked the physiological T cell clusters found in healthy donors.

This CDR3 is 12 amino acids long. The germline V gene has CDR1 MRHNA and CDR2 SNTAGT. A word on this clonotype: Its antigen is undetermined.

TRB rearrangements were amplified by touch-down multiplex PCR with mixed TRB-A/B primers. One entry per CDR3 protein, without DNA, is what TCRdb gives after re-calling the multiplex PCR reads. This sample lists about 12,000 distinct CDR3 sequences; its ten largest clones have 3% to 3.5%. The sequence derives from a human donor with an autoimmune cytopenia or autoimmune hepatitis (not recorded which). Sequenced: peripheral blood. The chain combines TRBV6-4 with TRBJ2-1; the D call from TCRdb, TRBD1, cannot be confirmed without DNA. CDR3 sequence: CASSKTGYEQFF.